The next 7 T cell receptor beta chains were all read from a single sample in a study of cytomegalovirus exposure and HLA in healthy donors. Primers for the PCR totalled 60 Vbeta and 13 Jbeta. TCRdb's table, derived via immunoSEQ multiplex PCR, lists solely in-frame clones and lacks some. This listing includes 180,000 or so clones. Sequenced material: PBMCs. The origin of the receptors is a boy aged 5-17 years in good health and CMV-seronegative.

The gene calls are TRBV30 and TRBJ2-1; a weak D match, TRBD2 (6 bases). The CDR3 totals 15 residues. Per germline, CDR1 GTSNPN and CDR2 SVGIG (reference sequence). Trimming shortened V by 5 bases and J by 6 bases, and 20 bases separated the two germline ends. This CDR3 reads CAWGGWGGPFNEQFF. CDR3 bases: TGTGCCTGGGGCGGGTGGGGAGGTCCCTTCAATGAGCAGTTCTTC. Looking up the rest from reference TRBV30 and TRBJ2-1 gives the full variable domain: SQTIHQWPATLVQPVGSPLSLECTVEGTSNPNLYWYRQAAGRGLQLLFYSVGIGQISSEVPQNLSASRPQDRQFILSSKKLLLSDSGFYLCAWGGWGGPFNEQFFGPGTRLTVL.

The chain combines TRBV5-1 with TRBJ2-7, with 15 bases aligning to TRBD2. Germline loops: CDR1 SGHRS, CDR2 YFSETQ. Trimming removed 4 bases from V and 0 bases from J; junction bases left unmatched: 5. The CDR3 is 17 amino acids. The CDR3 nucleotides are TGCGCCAGCAGCGAAAGGACTAGCGGGGGGGACTCCTACGAGCAGTACTTC. It encodes CASSERTSGGDSYEQYF.

The J gene is TRBJ2-7, the V gene TRBV28; 7 bases align to TRBD1. J gave up 3 bases and V 5 bases, and 4 bases lay outside the gene matches. CDR1 is MDHEN, CDR2 SYDVKM, per germline. CDR3 length: 13 residues. CDR3 in DNA: TGTGCCAGCAGTCCAGGGACAGACTACGAGCAGTACTTC. This gives the protein CASSPGTDYEQYF.

This chain joins TRBV11-1 and TRBJ2-2; tentatively, D is TRBD2 (5 bases). The CDR3 contains 16 residues. CDR1 is SGHAT, CDR2 FQDESV, per germline (reference sequence). V lost 3 bases, J lost 3 bases, and 14 bases lay in between. CDR3 loop: CASSFSDSEDTGELFF. CDR3 DNA sequence: TGTGCCAGCAGCTTCTCGGACTCTGAGGACACCGGGGAGCTGTTTTTT.

CDR3 sequence (DNA): TGTGCCAGTAGTGCACAATGGACAGGCGAGGCTTTCTTT. Translation: CASSAQWTGEAFF. The chain has TRBV19 and TRBJ1-1; TRBD1 matches at 7 bases. The CDR3 is 13 residues long. Losses at the gene ends were 5 bases for V and 11 bases for J; bases not matched to a gene: 11. Per germline, CDR1 LNHDA and CDR2 SQIVND (reference sequence).

V usage is TRBV4-1 and J usage is TRBJ1-1; no clear D. Looked up from germline, CDR1 is MGHRA and CDR2 is YSYEKL. Between the trimmed V and J ends, which lost 1 base and 0 bases, there was a span of 12 bases. This CDR3 is built from 16 residues. CDR3: CASSQAIVGVNTEAFF. CDR3 nucleotide sequence: TGCGCCAGCAGCCAAGCGATTGTCGGAGTGAACACTGAAGCTTTCTTT.

The chain recombines TRBV7-2 with TRBJ1-2; 8 bases line up with TRBD1. The V gene end was trimmed by 5 bases and the J gene end by 5 bases; junction bases not matched to a gene: 7. Germline V lookup: CDR1 SGHTA, CDR2 FQGNSA. The CDR3 consists of 14 residues. CDR3 amino acids: CASSPGQGGYGYTF. The CDR3 nucleotides are TGTGCCAGCAGCCCCGGACAGGGAGGGTATGGCTACACCTTC. The full variable domain, its missing parts supplied by reference TRBV7-2 and TRBJ1-2, is GAGVSQSPSNKVTEKGKDVELRCDPISGHTALYWYRQSLGQGLEFLIYFQGNSAPDKSGLPSDRFSAERTGGSVSTLTIQRTQQEDSAVYLCASSPGQGGYGYTFGSGTRLTVV.